One T cell receptor beta chain is described in this entry. Its antigen remains unidentified. J gave up 9 bases and V 4 bases, and 6 bases lay outside the gene matches. CDR1 is GTSNPN, CDR2 SVGIG, per germline (reference sequence). The CDR3 contains 13 residues. This sample was taken from a study of CD8+ T cells in alopecia areata. Whole-study findings and limits: Affected lesional scalp, above all in alopecia totalis/universalis, was more clonal than normal scalp.

It was cDNA, reverse transcribed from extracted RNA, that served as the sequencing template. Here immunoSEQ multiplex PCR was the method, and the copy in TCRdb shows in-frame clones only, minus some. The sample lists some 110,000 clones, less than 45% occurring once. Peripheral blood and lesional scalp punch biopsies came from alopecia areata patients. CD4+ and CD8+ T cells were sorted from PBMCs. This clonotype originated in a human donor with alopecia areata. The rearrangement links TRBV30 to TRBJ2-1, with TRBD2 matching 10 bases. Sequenced: CD4+ T cells sorted from blood. Here the CDR3 DNA reads TGTGCCTGGACTAGCGGGAGACGAAGTGAGCAGTTCTTC. Translating it yields CAWTSGRRSEQFF.